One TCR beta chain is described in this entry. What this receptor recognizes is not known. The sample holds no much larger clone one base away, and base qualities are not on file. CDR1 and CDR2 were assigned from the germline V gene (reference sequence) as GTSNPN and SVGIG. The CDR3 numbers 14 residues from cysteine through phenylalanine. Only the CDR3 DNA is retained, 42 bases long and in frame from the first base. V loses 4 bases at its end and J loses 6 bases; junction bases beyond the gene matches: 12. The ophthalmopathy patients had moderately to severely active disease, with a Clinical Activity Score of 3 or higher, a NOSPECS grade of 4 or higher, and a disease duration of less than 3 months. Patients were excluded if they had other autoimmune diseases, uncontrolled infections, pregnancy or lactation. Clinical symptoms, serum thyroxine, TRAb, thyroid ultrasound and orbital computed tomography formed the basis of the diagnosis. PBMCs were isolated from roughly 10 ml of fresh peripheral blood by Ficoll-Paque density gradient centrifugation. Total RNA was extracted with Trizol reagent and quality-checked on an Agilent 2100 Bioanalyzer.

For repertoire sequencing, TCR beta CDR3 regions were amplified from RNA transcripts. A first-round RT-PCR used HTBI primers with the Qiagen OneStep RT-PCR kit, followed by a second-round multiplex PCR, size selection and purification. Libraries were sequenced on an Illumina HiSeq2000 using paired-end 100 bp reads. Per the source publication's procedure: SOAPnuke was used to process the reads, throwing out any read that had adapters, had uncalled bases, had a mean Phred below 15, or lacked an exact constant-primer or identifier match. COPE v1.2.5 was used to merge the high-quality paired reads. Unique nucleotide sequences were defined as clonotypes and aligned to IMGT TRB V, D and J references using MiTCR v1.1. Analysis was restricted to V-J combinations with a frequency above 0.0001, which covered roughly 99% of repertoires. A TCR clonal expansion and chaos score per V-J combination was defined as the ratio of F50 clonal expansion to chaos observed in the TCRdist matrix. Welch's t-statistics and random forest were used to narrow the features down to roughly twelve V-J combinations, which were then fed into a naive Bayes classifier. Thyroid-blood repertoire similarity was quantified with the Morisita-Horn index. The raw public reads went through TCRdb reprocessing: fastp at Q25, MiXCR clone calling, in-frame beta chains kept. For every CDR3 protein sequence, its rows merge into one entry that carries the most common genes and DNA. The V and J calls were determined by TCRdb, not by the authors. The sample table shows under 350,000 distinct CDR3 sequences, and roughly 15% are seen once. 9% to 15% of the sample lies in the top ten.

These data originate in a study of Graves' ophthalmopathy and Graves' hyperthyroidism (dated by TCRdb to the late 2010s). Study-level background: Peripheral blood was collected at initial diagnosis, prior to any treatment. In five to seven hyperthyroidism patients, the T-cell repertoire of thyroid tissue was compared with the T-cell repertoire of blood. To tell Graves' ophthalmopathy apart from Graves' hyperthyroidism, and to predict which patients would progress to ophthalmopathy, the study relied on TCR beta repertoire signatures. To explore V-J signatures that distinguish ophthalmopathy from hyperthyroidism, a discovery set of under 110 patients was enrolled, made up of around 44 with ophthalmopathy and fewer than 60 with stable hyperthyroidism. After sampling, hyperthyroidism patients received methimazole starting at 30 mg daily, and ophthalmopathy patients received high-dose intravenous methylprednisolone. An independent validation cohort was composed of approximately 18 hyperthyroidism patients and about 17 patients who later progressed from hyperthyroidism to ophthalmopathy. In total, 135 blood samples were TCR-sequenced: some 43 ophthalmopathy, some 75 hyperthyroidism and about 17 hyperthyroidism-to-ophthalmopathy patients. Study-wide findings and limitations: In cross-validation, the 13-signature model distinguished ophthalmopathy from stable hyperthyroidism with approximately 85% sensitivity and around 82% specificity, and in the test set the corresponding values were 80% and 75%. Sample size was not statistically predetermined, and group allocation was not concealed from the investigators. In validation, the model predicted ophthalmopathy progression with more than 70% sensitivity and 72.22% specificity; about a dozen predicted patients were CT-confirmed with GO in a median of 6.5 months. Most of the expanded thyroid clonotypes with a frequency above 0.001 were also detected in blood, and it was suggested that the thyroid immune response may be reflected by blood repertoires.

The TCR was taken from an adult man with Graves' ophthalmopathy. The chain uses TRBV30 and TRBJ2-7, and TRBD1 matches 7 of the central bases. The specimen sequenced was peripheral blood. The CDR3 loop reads CAWTRDSWAVEQYF. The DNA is TGTGCCTGGACACGGGACAGTTGGGCGGTCGAGCAGTACTTC.